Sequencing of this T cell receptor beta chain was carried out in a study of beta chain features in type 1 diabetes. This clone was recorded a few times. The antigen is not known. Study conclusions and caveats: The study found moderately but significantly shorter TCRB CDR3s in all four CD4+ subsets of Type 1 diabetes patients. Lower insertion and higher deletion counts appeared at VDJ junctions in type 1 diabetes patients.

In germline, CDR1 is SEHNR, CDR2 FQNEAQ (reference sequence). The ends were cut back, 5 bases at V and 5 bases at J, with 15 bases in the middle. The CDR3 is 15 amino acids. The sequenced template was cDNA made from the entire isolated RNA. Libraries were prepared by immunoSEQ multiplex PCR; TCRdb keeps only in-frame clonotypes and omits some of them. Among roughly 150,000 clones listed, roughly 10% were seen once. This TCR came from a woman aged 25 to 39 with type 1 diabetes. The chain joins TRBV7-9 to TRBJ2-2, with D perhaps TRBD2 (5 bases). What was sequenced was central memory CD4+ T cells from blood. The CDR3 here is CASSEYGRDTGELFF. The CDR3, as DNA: TGTGCCAGCAGCGAATACGGACGGGATACCGGGGAGCTGTTTTTT. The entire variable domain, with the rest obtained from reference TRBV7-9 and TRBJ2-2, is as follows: DTGVSQNPRHKITKRGQNVTFRCDPISEHNRLYWYRQTLGQGPEFLTYFQNEAQLEKSRLLSDRFSAERPKGSFSTLEIQRTEQGDSAMYLCASSEYGRDTGELFFGEGSRLTVL.